This T cell receptor beta chain was obtained from a study of glioma-infiltrating T cells. Germline CDR1 and CDR2: KGHDR and SFDVKD. CDR3 length equals 15 residues. V dropped 3 bases and J dropped 2 bases, with 11 bases sitting between them. A few counts support this clonotype. Amplification of TCR alpha and beta CDR3 regions from RNA used iRepertoire nested multiplex PCR. TCRdb re-called the multiplex PCR reads through MiXCR, storing one row per CDR3 protein. Seen here are over 90,000 distinct CDR3 sequences, roughly 30% observed once, and the top ten hold around 40%. V is TRBV24-1 and J is TRBJ2-3; D possibly corresponds to TRBD1 (7 bases). The sequence derives from a human donor with low-grade glioma or glioblastoma, undergoing nonglioma brain surgery, or in good health (not recorded which). Sequencing input: glioma tissue, nonneoplastic brain tissue, or PBMCs (not recorded which). The CDR3 DNA follows: TGTGCCACCAGTGATCAGGGGGGCCACACAGATACGCAGTATTTT. This sequence encodes CATSDQGGHTDTQYF.